This T cell receptor beta chain was documented in a study of CD8+CD57+ T cells in acquired aplastic anemia. Regarding the study as a whole: Controls and patients did not differ significantly in CD8+ Simpson's diversity.

An expansion of CD8+CD57+ cells by flow cytometry had been shown in patients chosen for sequencing. Template material for TCR beta VDJ and CDR3 profiling consisted of genomic DNA. TCRdb analysed the reads with MiXCR anew, one entry per CDR3 protein. The data show 50,000 or so distinct CDR3 sequences, around 50% seen once. CDR3 size: 13 residues. Trimming left V 1 base short and J 5 bases short, with 9 bases between. Germline CDR1 reads MGHDK; CDR2 reads SYGVNS. With respect to this clonotype: Its specificity is not known.

This clonotype was obtained from a human donor with aplastic anemia. What was sequenced was sorted CD4+, CD8+, or CD8+CD57+ T cells (not recorded which) from PBMCs. The rearrangement uses TRBV25-1 and TRBJ2-7, with D perhaps matching TRBD1 (5 bases). The DNA of the CDR3 is TGTGCCAGCAGTGAATTTGTGACAGACGAGCAGTACTTC. Amino acids: CASSEFVTDEQYF.